The clone carrying this TCR beta chain was seen repeatedly, ten times or more. This sample is drawn from a study of human T cells and chemical hapten exposure. Study at large: Per-sample TCR yield variation was attributed mainly to small pooled library volume differences.

TCRdb re-derived calls from the 5' RACE reads in MiXCR, one entry per CDR3 protein. In the table there are under 85,000 distinct CDR3 sequences, 7% to 8% of which are singletons. This CDR3 region has 16 residues. From germline, CDR1 is WSHSY and CDR2 SAAADI. With 0 bases removed from V and 2 bases from J, the gap between germline ends came to 10 bases. The total RNA was obtained from whole blood that was not fractionated. The source of this sequence is a male donor in good health. This rearrangement joins TRBV10-2 to TRBJ1-4; TRBD1 might be the D (6 bases). The CDR3 nucleotides are TGCGCCAGCAGTGAGTCGGGGACACTTACTAATGAAAAACTGTTTTTT. Protein: CASSESGTLTNEKLFF.